This TCR beta chain comes out of a study of beta chain features in type 1 diabetes. Investigators reverse transcribed all isolated RNA, so they sequenced expressed TCRB transcripts. Profiled with immunoSEQ multiplex PCR; TCRdb holds only in-frame clones, not every one. This sample has over 40,000 clones; 51% occur once, and the top ten carry around 2.1%. Germline values: CDR1 LGHNT, CDR2 FRNRAP. The CDR3 has 17 amino acids. V shed 6 bases and J 0 bases; nucleotides not matched to a gene: 11. The chain employs TRBV12-5 and TRBJ1-5, with 7 nucleotides matching TRBD1. Material for sequencing was Tregs from blood. The receptor comes from a woman aged 18-30 years in good health. DNA of the CDR3: TGTGCTAGTGGGCCCCGGGACAGTCGATATAGCAATCAGCCCCAGCATTTT. This gives the protein CASGPRDSRYSNQPQHF.